This TCR beta chain was identified in a study of blood T cell repertoires in COVID-19. Study-wide background: T cells, B-cell-depleted T cells, or PBMCs provided the cDNA or gDNA that served as material.

Losses at the gene ends were 5 bases for V and 1 base for J; bases not matched to a gene: 2. The CDR3 runs to 14 residues. Germline V gene sequence: CDR1 SEHNR, CDR2 FQNEAQ (reference sequence). This clone appeared many times. Additional DNA sequences in this sample encode the identical CDR3. Sequencing used immunoSEQ multiplex PCR; TCRdb keeps in-frame clones, though not all of them. The sample consists of over 65,000 clones, approximately 90% of them appearing once. Sequences were obtained from peripheral blood. The sequence was collected from a woman in her sixties with acute or convalescent COVID-19. This rearrangement joins TRBV7-9 to TRBJ1-5, with 7 bases identical to TRBD1. The CDR3 sequence: CASSPTGSNQPQHF. CDR3 DNA: TGTGCCAGCAGCCCGACAGGGAGCAATCAGCCCCAGCATTTT.